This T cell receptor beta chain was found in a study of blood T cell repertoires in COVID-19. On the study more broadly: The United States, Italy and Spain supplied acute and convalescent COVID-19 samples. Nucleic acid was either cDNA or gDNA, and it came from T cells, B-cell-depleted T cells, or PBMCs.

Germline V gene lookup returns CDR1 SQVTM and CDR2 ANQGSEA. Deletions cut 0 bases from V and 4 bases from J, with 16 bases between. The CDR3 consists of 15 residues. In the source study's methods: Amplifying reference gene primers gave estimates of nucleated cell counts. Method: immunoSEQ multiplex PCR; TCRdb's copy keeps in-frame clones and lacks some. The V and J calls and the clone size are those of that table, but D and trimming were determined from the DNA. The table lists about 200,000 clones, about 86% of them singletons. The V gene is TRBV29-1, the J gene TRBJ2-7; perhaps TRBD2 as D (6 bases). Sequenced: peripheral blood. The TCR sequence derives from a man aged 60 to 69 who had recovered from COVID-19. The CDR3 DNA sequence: TGCAGCGTTGAAGATCTCGAGGGACTTCAGTACGAGCAGTACTTC. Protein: CSVEDLEGLQYEQYF.